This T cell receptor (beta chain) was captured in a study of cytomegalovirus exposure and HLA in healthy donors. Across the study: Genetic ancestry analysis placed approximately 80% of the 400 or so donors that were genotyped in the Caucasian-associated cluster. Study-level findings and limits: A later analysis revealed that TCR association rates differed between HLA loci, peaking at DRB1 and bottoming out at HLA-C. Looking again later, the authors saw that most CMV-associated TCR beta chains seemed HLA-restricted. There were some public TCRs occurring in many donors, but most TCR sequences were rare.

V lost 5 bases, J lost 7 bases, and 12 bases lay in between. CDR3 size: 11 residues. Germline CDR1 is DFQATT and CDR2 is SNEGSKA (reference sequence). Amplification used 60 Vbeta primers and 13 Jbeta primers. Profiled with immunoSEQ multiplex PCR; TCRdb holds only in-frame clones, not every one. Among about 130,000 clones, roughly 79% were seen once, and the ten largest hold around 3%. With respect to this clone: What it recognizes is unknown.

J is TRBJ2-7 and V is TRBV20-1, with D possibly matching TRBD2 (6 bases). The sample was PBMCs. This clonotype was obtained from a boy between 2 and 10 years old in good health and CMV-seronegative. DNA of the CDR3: TGCAGTGCTGGGGAGGCGAGAGAGCAGTACTTC. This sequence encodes CSAGEAREQYF.